The 9 T cell receptor beta chains reported below all come from one sample, sequenced in a study of CD8 T cells in Susac syndrome. Random hexamers primed reverse transcription of roughly 0.5 to 1 ug RNA. From the immunoSEQ multiplex PCR reads, TCRdb called clonotypes with MiXCR, one entry per CDR3 protein. The sample holds some 190,000 distinct CDR3 sequences; roughly 94% are singletons and the top ten take around 0.11%. The sequencing input was CD4+ T cells from PBMCs. The receptors were sampled from a human donor in good health.

This chain uses TRBV2 with TRBJ1-5; TRBD1 might be the D (5 bases). The germline V gene encodes CDR1 SNHLY and CDR2 FYNNEI. Trimming shortened V by 8 bases and J by 7 bases, and 15 bases separated the two germline ends. The CDR3 covers 13 residues. The CDR3 sequence is CASGLGRDQPQHF. CDR3 nucleotides: TGTGCCAGCGGTCTCGGGCGGGACCAGCCCCAGCATTTT.

The chain uses TRBV29-1 and TRBJ2-5; TRBD2 agrees at 7 bases. The CDR3 spans 16 residues. The V gene's germline CDR1 is SQVTM and CDR2 ANQGSEA. Trimming at V came to 0 bases and at J to 4 bases, leaving 11 bases not matched to a gene. The CDR3 is CSVEEFGAGAGETQYF. CDR3 coding DNA: TGCAGCGTTGAAGAGTTTGGCGCGGGAGCCGGAGAGACCCAGTACTTC.

The chain couples TRBV20-1 to TRBJ2-5; the match to TRBD1 covers 8 bases. J lost 5 bases, V lost 3 bases, and 11 bases had no gene match. Germline V gene sequence: CDR1 DFQATT, CDR2 SNEGSKA (reference sequence). CDR3 size: 15 residues. CDR3 coding DNA: TGCAGTGCTAGTTCAGTCACAGGGGGATTGGAGACCCAGTACTTC. Translated: CSASSVTGGLETQYF.

The CDR3 DNA is TGTGCCAGCAGTTACCGACTAGCGGTTGCCTACGAGCAGTACTTC. Its protein product is CASSYRLAVAYEQYF. The chain is built from TRBV6-5 and TRBJ2-7, with 9 bases identical to TRBD2. V was pared by 2 bases and J by 2 bases, with 4 bases of the junction left unmatched. CDR3 length: 15 residues. Germline lookup yields CDR1 MNHEY and CDR2 SVGAGI.

The rearrangement joins TRBV29-1 to TRBJ2-1; TRBD2 might be the D (6 bases). The CDR3 is 14 amino acids. Germline CDR1 and CDR2: SQVTM and ANQGSEA. Trimming took 2 bases from V and 8 from J, leaving 16 bases between them. CDR3 nucleotides: TGCAGCGTTGAACGGGGGAGACCCCTGTATGAGCAGTTCTTC. Its protein is CSVERGRPLYEQFF.

The chain couples TRBV14 to TRBJ2-5; the D is unclear. The CDR3 sequence is 14 residues long. The germline V gene encodes CDR1 SGHDN and CDR2 FVKESK. Trimming cost V 2 bases and J 10 bases, with 17 bases left between them. CDR3 in DNA: TGTGCCAGCAGCCAATTGCAGAGACTGGCGGACCAGTACTTC. Protein product: CASSQLQRLADQYF.

The gene calls are TRBV12-3 or TRBV12-4 and TRBJ2-7; TRBD2 might be the D (6 bases). V shed 5 bases and J shed 4 bases, with 18 bases lying between them. The CDR3 runs to 15 residues. CDR3 loop: CASSPGTAGVYEQYF. CDR3 bases: TGTGCCAGCAGTCCCGGGACTGCCGGGGTTTACGAGCAGTACTTC.

This rearrangement joins TRBV15 to TRBJ2-7, with 10 bases that match TRBD1. The CDR3 covers 15 residues. V lost 5 bases and J lost 1; bases outside the gene matches: 5. The germline V gene has CDR1 LNHNV and CDR2 YYDKDF (reference sequence). In DNA, the CDR3 is TGTGCCACCAGCCCTGGACAGGGGGGTTCCTACGAGCAGTACTTC. Its protein is CATSPGQGGSYEQYF.

As DNA, the CDR3 is TGCAGTGCTAGTATGTTGAGGGGAATCCAAGAGACCCAGTACTTC. Protein: CSASMLRGIQETQYF. The chain carries TRBV20-1 and TRBJ2-5, with D perhaps assigned TRBD1 or TRBD2 (5 bases each). From germline, CDR1 is DFQATT and CDR2 SNEGSKA (reference sequence). The CDR3 runs 15 residues. Between the trimmed V and J ends, which lost 3 bases and 1 base, there was a span of 15 bases.